The text below deals with one TCR beta chain. V trimming: 7 bases; J trimming: 1 base; junction bases outside the gene matches: 7. The germline gives CDR1 LNHDA, CDR2 SQIVND (reference sequence). CDR3 length: 16 residues. Terminally differentiated effector memory CD45RA+ cells were left out of the naive CD8 fraction, which was CD45RO-negative and positively selected for CCR7. Data came from immunoSEQ multiplex PCR; TCRdb stores just in-frame clones and leaves some out. The table has about 2.1 million clones, 93% seen once; the top ten hold approximately 1.6%. The entry originates in a study of shared clonotypes between healthy human individuals. Study details: CD8 memory received one plate per donor, CD8 naive two, CD4 memory three and CD4 naive three.

V gene TRBV19 combines with J gene TRBJ2-2; 9 positions agree with TRBD2. This TCR came from a man aged 18 to 30 in good health. Some clones in this sample may be carry-over from other donors' samples. The material sequenced was naive CD8+ T cells from PBMCs. CDR3 sequence reads: CASTATSGRNTGELFF. CDR3 nucleotides: TGTGCCAGTACCGCGACTAGCGGAAGGAACACCGGGGAGCTGTTTTTT.